The rows below give T cell receptor beta chains drawn from one sample of a study of human T cells and chemical hapten exposure. In TCRdb, the RACE reads were re-called with MiXCR into one record per CDR3 protein. The data show roughly 80,000 distinct CDR3 sequences, about 11% seen once. Sequencing was performed on whole blood, taken in connection with sensitization to the hapten diphenylcyclopropenone (DPC). These receptors all come from a woman aged 50 to 60 with alopecia areata. Some clones in this sample may be carry-over from other donors' samples. Both conserved end residues are part of each CDR3.

J gene: TRBJ2-5
V gene: TRBV12-5
CDR3 protein: CASGSGLAGYIDF

J gene: TRBJ2-2
V gene: TRBV12-3/TRBV12-4
CDR3 protein: CASSGLAGAPGTGELFF

J gene: TRBJ1-5
V gene: TRBV7-2
CDR3 protein: CASSLTPFQPQHF

J gene: TRBJ1-2
V gene: TRBV3-1
CDR3 protein: CASSLGQIYGYTF

J gene: TRBJ2-3
V gene: TRBV6-5
CDR3 protein: CASSLGRGDTQYF

J gene: TRBJ2-1
V gene: TRBV6-5
CDR3 protein: CASSYGLAGGNEQFF

J gene: TRBJ1-4
V gene: TRBV7-9
CDR3 protein: CASSWTGAGEKLFF

J gene: TRBJ2-2
V gene: TRBV20-1
CDR3 protein: CSARRTSGGELFF

J gene: TRBJ2-1
V gene: TRBV19
CDR3 protein: CASSKGTTDEQFF

J gene: TRBJ1-1
V gene: TRBV9
CDR3 protein: CASSPNPTAVREAFF

J gene: TRBJ2-7
V gene: TRBV29-1
CDR3 protein: CSVDTGWPYEQYF

J gene: TRBJ2-5
V gene: TRBV7-6
CDR3 protein: CASSDWRDREGQETQYF

J gene: TRBJ2-3
V gene: TRBV7-2
CDR3 protein: CASSRAGVSNTQYF

J gene: TRBJ2-7
V gene: TRBV4-2
CDR3 protein: CASSQAFSYEQYF

J gene: TRBJ2-5
V gene: TRBV10-1
CDR3 protein: CASSEEARRETQYF

J gene: TRBJ2-1
V gene: TRBV29-1
CDR3 protein: CSVDSRDNEQFF

J gene: TRBJ2-1
V gene: TRBV27
CDR3 protein: CASTPHPTYNEQFF

J gene: TRBJ2-1
V gene: TRBV7-9
CDR3 protein: CASSLYFRTSGRISSIRTYNEQFF

J gene: TRBJ1-1
V gene: TRBV25-1
CDR3 protein: CASSELGGSNTEAFF

J gene: TRBJ2-5
V gene: TRBV7-3
CDR3 protein: CASSLTVAGGRETQYF

J gene: TRBJ2-1
V gene: TRBV11-1
CDR3 protein: CASSLVDRTYNEQFF

J gene: TRBJ1-2
V gene: TRBV19
CDR3 protein: CASSQGDYGYTF

J gene: TRBJ2-5
V gene: TRBV7-8
CDR3 protein: CASSPQLAGGPETQYF

J gene: TRBJ2-2
V gene: TRBV30
CDR3 protein: CAWSAGTAVSGRRNTGELFF

J gene: TRBJ2-1
V gene: TRBV11-2
CDR3 protein: CASSLRVGLAYEQFF

J gene: TRBJ2-7
V gene: TRBV7-9
CDR3 protein: CASSLAGIEQYF

J gene: TRBJ2-1
V gene: TRBV6-5
CDR3 protein: CASSSGTGYYNEQFF

J gene: TRBJ2-5
V gene: TRBV12-3/TRBV12-4
CDR3 protein: CASGGLGTVTQYF

J gene: TRBJ1-1
V gene: TRBV29-1
CDR3 protein: CSVVKAGPNTEAFF

J gene: TRBJ2-1
V gene: TRBV7-2
CDR3 protein: CASSLGRTYNEQFF

J gene: TRBJ1-4
V gene: TRBV7-2
CDR3 protein: CASSPRREKLFF

J gene: TRBJ2-5
V gene: TRBV28
CDR3 protein: CASSLEVQPPRETQYF

J gene: TRBJ1-1
V gene: TRBV12-3/TRBV12-4
CDR3 protein: CASSFSDTLTEAFF

J gene: TRBJ2-1
V gene: TRBV7-2
CDR3 protein: CASSPPRRWSEQFF

J gene: TRBJ2-1
V gene: TRBV12-3/TRBV12-4
CDR3 protein: CASSLVVRGEQFF

J gene: TRBJ1-5
V gene: TRBV28
CDR3 protein: CASNPTGASNQPQHF

J gene: TRBJ1-1
V gene: TRBV6-2/TRBV6-3
CDR3 protein: CASSHGTEAFF

J gene: TRBJ2-3
V gene: TRBV28
CDR3 protein: CASKGLAGVLGGDTQYF

J gene: TRBJ2-5
V gene: TRBV10-1
CDR3 protein: CASILPIAGENQETQYF

J gene: TRBJ2-7
V gene: TRBV4-2
CDR3 protein: CASSQDTSGGVNSYEQYF

J gene: TRBJ2-1
V gene: TRBV12-3/TRBV12-4
CDR3 protein: CASSLVQGAEQFF

J gene: TRBJ1-2
V gene: TRBV5-8
CDR3 protein: CASSPTGTRYGYTF

J gene: TRBJ2-7
V gene: TRBV7-2
CDR3 protein: CASSLIGVINPPYEQYF

J gene: TRBJ2-1
V gene: TRBV21-1
CDR3 protein: CASSKGWQELYNEQFF

J gene: TRBJ2-1
V gene: TRBV6-6
CDR3 protein: CASRLGTGLVETDEQFF

J gene: TRBJ1-1
V gene: TRBV3-1
CDR3 protein: CASNSLGEAFF

J gene: TRBJ1-1
V gene: TRBV28
CDR3 protein: CASSSGGHMNTEAFF

J gene: TRBJ1-2
V gene: TRBV4-2
CDR3 protein: CASSQEGGLLGQGNYGYTF

J gene: TRBJ1-1
V gene: TRBV7-3
CDR3 protein: CASRSRRGTEAFF

J gene: TRBJ2-3
V gene: TRBV11-2
CDR3 protein: CASRPARGADTQYF

J gene: TRBJ1-2
V gene: TRBV19
CDR3 protein: CASSITDYGYTF

J gene: TRBJ1-6
V gene: TRBV7-3
CDR3 protein: CASSAQENSPLHF

J gene: TRBJ2-7
V gene: TRBV5-6
CDR3 protein: CASRRTGGNEQYF

J gene: TRBJ2-7
V gene: TRBV18
CDR3 protein: CASSPLDSYEQYF